Presented here are 3 T cell receptor beta chains from one specimen sequenced in a study of blood T cell repertoires in COVID-19. Sequenced by immunoSEQ multiplex PCR; TCRdb stores in-frame clones only, minus some. This table holds over 200,000 clones, less than 85% found once. Sequences were obtained from PBMCs or T cells enriched from blood (not recorded which). The source of these receptors is a man aged 55 to 70 who had recovered from COVID-19.

The V gene is TRBV27, the J gene TRBJ2-1; D is undetermined. There are 13 residues in the CDR3. V lost 2 bases to trimming and J lost 10 bases, with 12 bases between them. Germline values: CDR1 MNHEY, CDR2 SMNVEV (reference sequence). The CDR3, as DNA: TGTGCCAGCAGTTTACCCGCCCTCGGGGAGCAGTTCTTC. Protein product: CASSLPALGEQFF.

V and J are TRBV5-5 and TRBJ1-6; D unresolved. This CDR3 is built from 15 residues. Germline CDR1 and CDR2: SGHKS and YYEKEE (reference sequence). Trimming took 1 base from V and 10 from J, leaving 15 bases between them. CDR3 in amino acids: CASSLWPGSRSPLHF. The CDR3 nucleotides are TGTGCCAGCAGCTTGTGGCCTGGGTCGCGGTCACCCCTCCACTTT.

The gene calls are TRBV27 and TRBJ1-2, with 8 positions matching TRBD1. The CDR3 extends over 14 amino acids. Per the germline V gene, CDR1 is MNHEY and CDR2 is SMNVEV (reference sequence). Trimming removed 5 bases from V and 4 bases from J; junction bases left unmatched: 6. The CDR3 reads CASSPGGLGYGYTF. The CDR3 DNA follows: TGTGCCAGCAGTCCAGGGGGCTTAGGCTATGGCTACACCTTC.